This is a list of T cell receptor beta chains from one sample in a study of T cells after yellow fever vaccination. Each CDR3 protein is one row after TCRdb ran MiXCR on the 5' RACE reads. The sample yields approximately 350,000 distinct CDR3 sequences, around a tenth seen once. Sample: PBMCs, taken on the day of the first yellow fever vaccination. The receptors stem from a man between 18 and 35 years old who received the YFV17D yellow fever vaccine. The CDR3 runs from the conserved cysteine through the conserved F or W. D genes are given only for firm matches. Not all rows give a size; the values are once, few, many and, for expanded clones, a class.

D	V	J	size	CDR3	DNA
TRBD2	TRBV6-1	TRBJ2-3	few	CASRSWAGVSTDTQYF	TGTGCCAGCAGATCCTGGGCGGGGGTTAGCACAGATACGCAGTATTTT
.	TRBV6-5	TRBJ2-7	many	CASWSQSRQYF	TGTGCCAGCTGGTCCCAGTCCCGTCAGTACTTC
.	TRBV4-3	TRBJ1-1	.	CASSPRTGMGRAFF	TGCGCCAGCAGCCCCAGAACAGGGATGGGGCGCGCTTTCTTT
.	TRBV19	TRBJ1-2	.	CASSIRPPLGYTF	TGTGCCAGTAGTATTAGACCACCCCTTGGCTACACCTTC
.	TRBV4-1	TRBJ2-3	many	CASSQTPTSGRTTDTQYF	TGCGCCAGCAGCCAAACCCCCACCTCGGGCAGAACCACAGATACGCAGTATTTT
.	TRBV7-9	TRBJ2-2	many	CASSLDRTGELFF	TGTGCCAGCAGCTTAGATCGCACCGGGGAGCTGTTTTTT
.	TRBV5-5	TRBJ2-3	many	CASTVPGTTVGDTQYF	TGTGCCAGCACCGTTCCCGGGACGACCGTCGGGGATACGCAGTATTTT
.	TRBV12-3/TRBV12-4	TRBJ1-5	few	CASSWARVGGQPQHF	TGTGCCAGCAGCTGGGCCAGGGTAGGGGGTCAGCCCCAGCATTTT
TRBD2	TRBV6-2/TRBV6-3	TRBJ2-1	few	CATLMTSPLFDEQFF	TGTGCCACCCTAATGACTAGCCCCCTCTTCGATGAGCAGTTCTTC
.	TRBV30	TRBJ1-4	.	CAWSPPGYVGEKLFF	TGTGCCTGGAGTCCCCCGGGGTACGTGGGTGAAAAACTGTTTTTT
.	TRBV28	TRBJ2-6	few	CASSFRYRANVLTF	TGTGCCAGCAGTTTCCGGTATCGGGCCAACGTCCTGACTTTC
.	TRBV7-3	TRBJ2-3	.	CASSLRTGEAAQYF	TGTGCCAGCAGCTTAAGAACAGGGGAGGCGGCGCAGTATTTT
.	TRBV20-1	TRBJ2-1	few	CSASSRVGSYNEQFF	TGCAGTGCTAGTTCCAGGGTCGGGTCCTACAATGAGCAGTTCTTC
.	TRBV15	TRBJ1-2	.	CATSSPSPTGYTF	TGTGCCACCAGCAGCCCGAGCCCGACCGGCTACACCTTC
TRBD1	TRBV27	TRBJ2-1	many	CASSLTGDRSEQFF	TGTGCCAGCAGTTTGACAGGGGATAGGAGTGAGCAGTTCTTC
.	TRBV6-5	TRBJ1-5	.	CASSYSDRNQPQHF	TGTGCCAGCAGTTACTCAGACCGGAATCAGCCCCAGCATTTT
TRBD1	TRBV6-5	TRBJ1-2	.	CASSWGQGNYGYTF	TGTGCCAGCAGTTGGGGACAGGGTAACTATGGCTACACCTTC
.	TRBV19	TRBJ1-1	.	CASRSWGSEAFF	TGTGCCAGTAGGTCTTGGGGCTCTGAAGCTTTCTTT
.	TRBV7-3	TRBJ2-7	few	CASNPQGGGEEQYF	TGTGCCAGCAACCCCCAGGGGGGTGGAGAGGAGCAGTACTTC
.	TRBV19	TRBJ1-5	.	CASSIRNQPQHF	TGTGCCAGTAGTATACGGAATCAGCCCCAGCATTTT
.	TRBV7-9	TRBJ2-1	.	CASSLVPGHGGEQFF	TGTGCCAGCAGCTTAGTCCCGGGGCACGGGGGTGAGCAGTTCTTC
.	TRBV2	TRBJ1-2	few	CASSENAYGYTF	TGTGCCAGCAGTGAAAACGCCTATGGCTACACCTTC
.	TRBV28	TRBJ2-4	.	CASSFWGQNLAKNIQYF	TGTGCCAGCAGTTTTTGGGGTCAGAACCTAGCCAAAAACATTCAGTACTTC
.	TRBV5-1	TRBJ2-1	.	CASSLDTSSYNEQFF	TGCGCCAGCAGCTTGGACACGAGCTCCTACAATGAGCAGTTCTTC
TRBD1	TRBV10-3	TRBJ1-2	.	CAISRTGGHGYTF	TGTGCCATCAGCCGAACAGGGGGTCATGGCTACACCTTC
TRBD2	TRBV12-3/TRBV12-4	TRBJ2-2	many	CASGGGNTGELFF	TGTGCCAGCGGGGGGGGGAACACCGGGGAGCTGTTTTTT
TRBD1	TRBV6-5	TRBJ2-1	.	CASSYATGGLGNEQFF	TGTGCCAGCAGTTACGCGACAGGGGGCTTGGGAAATGAGCAGTTCTTC
.	TRBV11-2	TRBJ1-2	many	CASSLDPGRGTF	TGTGCCAGCAGCTTAGATCCGGGACGAGGCACCTTC
.	TRBV5-6	TRBJ1-2	.	CASSLVADEYGYTF	TGTGCCAGCAGCTTGGTGGCAGACGAGTATGGCTACACCTTC
.	TRBV29-1	TRBJ1-1	many	CSVESQGDTEAFF	TGCAGCGTTGAGTCCCAGGGTGACACTGAAGCTTTCTTT
.	TRBV10-3	TRBJ2-5	.	CAISAGANQETQYF	TGTGCCATCAGCGCGGGGGCGAACCAAGAGACCCAGTACTTC
.	TRBV7-2	TRBJ2-3	few	CASSLKQGRKDTQYF	TGTGCCAGCAGCTTAAAGCAGGGTCGGAAAGATACGCAGTATTTT
TRBD1	TRBV20-1	TRBJ1-5	few	CSAREDRGRQPQHF	TGCAGTGCTAGAGAGGACAGGGGACGTCAGCCCCAGCATTTT
.	TRBV21-1	TRBJ1-6	.	CASSKAVRGQVDSPLHF	TGTGCCAGCAGCAAAGCAGTAAGGGGACAGGTGGACTCACCCCTCCACTTT
.	TRBV29-1	TRBJ1-2	.	CSVGDLGYGYTF	TGCAGCGTTGGTGATTTAGGTTATGGCTACACCTTC
.	TRBV5-1	TRBJ1-4	few	CASSLGHLGGEKLFF	TGCGCCAGCAGCTTGGGACACCTCGGGGGCGAAAAACTGTTTTTT
.	TRBV7-2	TRBJ2-7	.	CASSFPRAYEQYF	TGTGCCAGCAGCTTTCCCAGGGCCTACGAGCAGTACTTC
.	TRBV6-5	TRBJ1-5	many	CASSYGINQPQHF	TGTGCCAGCAGTTACGGGATCAATCAGCCCCAGCATTTT
TRBD1	TRBV4-3	TRBJ2-4	few	CASSPGTGAVNIQYF	TGCGCCAGCAGCCCAGGGACAGGGGCGGTAAACATTCAGTACTTC
TRBD1	TRBV5-1	TRBJ2-7	many	CASSVTGGQQYEQYF	TGCGCCAGCAGCGTGACAGGGGGACAGCAGTACGAGCAGTACTTC
TRBD1	TRBV15	TRBJ2-3	many	CATSRERGQGADTQYF	TGTGCCACCAGCAGAGAGAGAGGACAGGGGGCAGATACGCAGTATTTT
TRBD1	TRBV9	TRBJ1-4	.	CASSVDGQGTNEKLFF	TGTGCCAGCAGCGTAGACGGACAGGGGACTAATGAAAAACTGTTTTTT
TRBD1	TRBV7-2	TRBJ2-4	many	CASSFRQGGNIQYF	TGTGCCAGCAGCTTTCGACAGGGTGGAAACATTCAGTACTTC
TRBD1	TRBV7-2	TRBJ2-5	few	CASSLDGSQGAKTQYF	TGTGCCAGCAGCTTAGACGGGAGCCAGGGGGCGAAGACCCAGTACTTC
TRBD2	TRBV5-1	TRBJ2-5	few	CASSSLGSGVETQYF	TGCGCCAGCAGCTCCCTGGGTAGCGGGGTGGAGACCCAGTACTTC
.	TRBV4-2	TRBJ2-3	few	CASSQGGTPTDTQYF	TGTGCCAGCAGCCAAGGGGGGACGCCCACAGATACGCAGTATTTT
.	TRBV5-4	TRBJ2-7	.	CASSTGVGEQYF	TGTGCCAGCAGCACCGGGGTCGGCGAGCAGTACTTC
TRBD1	TRBV5-4	TRBJ2-2	few	CASSLPGQGTSNTGELFF	TGTGCCAGCAGCTTGCCGGGACAGGGGACATCGAACACCGGGGAGCTGTTTTTT
.	TRBV7-6	TRBJ1-1	few	CASSLGVRNTEAFF	TGTGCCAGCAGCTTAGGAGTAAGGAACACTGAAGCTTTCTTT
TRBD1	TRBV11-1	TRBJ1-2	few	CASSLGDRVGYTF	TGTGCCAGCAGCTTAGGAGACAGGGTTGGCTACACCTTC
TRBD2	TRBV3-1	TRBJ2-2	few	CASSPGIAGDTGELFF	TGTGCCAGCAGCCCCGGGATAGCGGGGGATACCGGGGAGCTGTTTTTT
TRBD1	TRBV7-9	TRBJ1-4	.	CASSSRDRLGFNEKLFF	TGTGCCAGCAGCTCTCGGGACAGATTGGGGTTTAATGAAAAACTGTTTTTT
.	TRBV10-3	TRBJ2-7	.	CAISGIRDNPSEQYF	TGTGCCATCAGTGGAATCCGGGACAATCCGTCCGAGCAGTACTTC